Listed here are 5 T cell receptor beta chains from one sample, sequenced in a study of yellow fever vaccine responses in identical twins listed by TCRdb under 2018. Receptors were amplified or captured by RT-PCR. TCRdb shows the sequencer as Illumina HiSeq 2500. TCRdb took the public reads, trimmed them with fastp at Q25, ran MiXCR for clone calling and kept in-frame beta chains. Entries that share a CDR3 protein sequence are merged under the most common genes and DNA. This sample gives some 23,000 distinct CDR3 sequences in total; roughly 80% of them show up just once. The ten largest clonotypes hold about 5% of the sample. Specimen: T cells from blood (PBMCs), unsorted or a sorted subset (not recorded which), collected before or after yellow fever vaccination (not recorded which). Receptors originate from a woman aged 18 to 35 who received the yellow fever vaccine. Donor details come from another sample of the same person, matched by shared clones.

The V and J genes are TRBV5-1 and TRBJ1-1; 7 bases map to TRBD1. Germline V gene sequence: CDR1 SGHRS, CDR2 YFSETQ. The V gene end was trimmed by 3 bases and the J gene end by 2 bases; junction bases not matched to a gene: 10. The CDR3 covers 16 residues. The CDR3 sequence: CASSSTSGTANTEAFF. The CDR3, as DNA: TGCGCCAGCAGCTCGACATCCGGGACAGCAAACACTGAAGCTTTCTTT.

CDR3 sequence reads: CASSLDRGYTEAFF. Here the CDR3 DNA reads TGTGCCAGCAGCTTAGACAGGGGTTACACTGAAGCTTTCTTT. The chain has TRBV7-3 and TRBJ1-1; 8 bases are shared with TRBD1. V shed 2 bases and J 3 bases; nucleotides not matched to a gene: 2. The CDR3 contains 14 residues. Germline V lookup: CDR1 SGHTA, CDR2 FQGTGA. Full variable domain (outside the CDR3, taken from reference TRBV7-3 and TRBJ1-1): GAGVSQTPSNKVTEKGKYVELRCDPISGHTALYWYRQSLGQGPEFLIYFQGTGAADDSGLPNDRFFAVRPEGSVSTLKIQRTERGDSAVYLCASSLDRGYTEAFFGQGTRLTVV.

The chain carries TRBV7-9 and TRBJ2-2, with D tentatively TRBD2 (5 bases). V was shortened by 4 bases and J by 7 bases, with 22 bases between the two germline ends. The CDR3 has 17 residues. Germline loops: CDR1 SEHNR, CDR2 FQNEAQ (reference sequence). The CDR3 DNA reads TGTGCCAGCAGCTACCCTCACGCGGGTAGAGGAGGCGGGGAGCTGTTTTTT. Residues: CASSYPHAGRGGGELFF.

A few counts support this clonotype. This rearrangement joins TRBV10-1 to TRBJ1-1; D remains ambiguous. Germline assignment: CDR1 WNHNN and CDR2 SYGVQD (reference sequence). V was cut by 5 bases and J by 0 bases, with 7 bases left in between. CDR3 length: 13 residues. This CDR3 reads CASSRQMNTEAFF. Here the CDR3 DNA reads TGCGCCAGCAGTCGGCAGATGAACACTGAAGCTTTCTTT.

J is TRBJ1-2 and V is TRBV7-9; D gene ambiguous. From germline, CDR1 is SEHNR and CDR2 FQNEAQ (reference sequence). The CDR3 length is 13 residues. With 2 bases removed from V and 4 bases from J, the gap between germline ends came to 8 bases. CDR3 nucleotide sequence: TGTGCCAGCAGCTTATCTCTGGGCTATGGCTACACCTTC. This gives the protein CASSLSLGYGYTF.